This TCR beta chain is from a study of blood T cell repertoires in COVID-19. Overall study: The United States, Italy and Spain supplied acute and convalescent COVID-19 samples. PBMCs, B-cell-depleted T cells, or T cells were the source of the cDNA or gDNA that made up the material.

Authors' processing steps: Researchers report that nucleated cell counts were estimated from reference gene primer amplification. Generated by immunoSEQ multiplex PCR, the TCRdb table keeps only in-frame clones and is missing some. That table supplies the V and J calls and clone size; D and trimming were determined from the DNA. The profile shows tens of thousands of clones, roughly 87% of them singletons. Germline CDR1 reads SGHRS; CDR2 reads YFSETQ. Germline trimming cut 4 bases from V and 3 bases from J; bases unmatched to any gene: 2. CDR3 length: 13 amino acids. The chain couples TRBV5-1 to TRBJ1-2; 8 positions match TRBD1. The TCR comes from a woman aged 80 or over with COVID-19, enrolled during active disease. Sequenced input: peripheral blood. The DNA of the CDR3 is TGCGCCAGCAGCGGGGACAGGTACTATGGCTACACCTTC. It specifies CASSGDRYYGYTF. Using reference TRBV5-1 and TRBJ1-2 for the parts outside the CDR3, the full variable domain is KAGVTQTPRYLIKTRGQQVTLSCSPISGHRSVSWYQQTPGQGLQFLFEYFSETQRNKGNFPGRFSGRQFSNSRSEMNVSTLELGDSALYLCASSGDRYYGYTFGSGTRLTVV.